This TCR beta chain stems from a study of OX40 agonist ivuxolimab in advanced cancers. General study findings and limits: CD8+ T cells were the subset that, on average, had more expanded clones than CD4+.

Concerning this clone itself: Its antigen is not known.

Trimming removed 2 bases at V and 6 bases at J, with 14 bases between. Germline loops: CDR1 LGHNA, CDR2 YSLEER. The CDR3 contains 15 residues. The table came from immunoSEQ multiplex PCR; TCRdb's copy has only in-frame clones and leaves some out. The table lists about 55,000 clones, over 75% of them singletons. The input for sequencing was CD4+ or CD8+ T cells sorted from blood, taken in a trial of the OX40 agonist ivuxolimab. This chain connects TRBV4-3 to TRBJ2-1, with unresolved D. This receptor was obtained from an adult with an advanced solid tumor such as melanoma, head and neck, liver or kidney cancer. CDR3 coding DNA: TGCGCCAGCAGCCAAAGTCAGATCTCTGGCAATGAGCAGTTCTTC. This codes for CASSQSQISGNEQFF.